This entry lists 5 T cell receptor beta chains sequenced from one sample in a study of T cells in Graves' hyperthyroidism and ophthalmopathy. Amplified regions were TCR beta CDR3 sequences from RNA transcripts. The TCR CDR3 was amplified in a first-round RT-PCR using the HTBI primer set. TCRdb fed the multiplex PCR reads into MiXCR, producing one record per CDR3 protein. The data hold under 350,000 distinct CDR3 sequences, with 17% observed a single time. What was sequenced was blood. The source is a woman aged 60-70 years with Graves' ophthalmopathy.

In this sample, this clonotype turned up a few times. The chain combines TRBV6-2 or TRBV6-3 with TRBJ2-5; 12 bases agree with TRBD2. The germline V gene has CDR1 MNHEY and CDR2 SVGEGT. The CDR3 is made up of 15 amino acids. V lost 6 bases and J lost 4; bases outside the gene matches: 6. CDR3 in amino acids: CASSPGLAGTETQYF. The CDR3 DNA sequence: TGTGCCAGCAGCCCCGGACTAGCGGGGACAGAGACCCAGTACTTC.

Concerning this clonotype itself: As the CDR3 is not closed by the conserved phenylalanine or tryptophan, this likely results from a read error. This chain joins TRBV12-3 or TRBV12-4 and TRBJ1-1, with a tentative D call TRBD1 (5 bases). V was cut by 0 bases and J by 6 bases, with 5 bases left in between. This CDR3 is 12 amino acids long. CDR3 sequence: CASSLAGPEAFS. The CDR3 nucleotides read TGTGCCAGCAGTTTAGCGGGGCCTGAAGCTTTCTCT.

This clonotype was counted at least ten times. The chain links TRBV9 to TRBJ1-5; D gene uncertain. The CDR3 runs 13 residues. Trimming removed 0 bases from V and 6 bases from J, with 7 bases in between. CDR1 and CDR2 (germline): SGDLS, YYNGEE. In nucleotides, the CDR3 is TGTGCCAGCAGCGTAGGAGGGAGTCAGCCCCAGCATTTT. It translates to CASSVGGSQPQHF.

This clonotype was found many times. The chain links TRBV7-9 to TRBJ2-3; D gene ambiguous. Germline V lookup: CDR1 SEHNR, CDR2 FQNEAQ (reference sequence). V shed 7 bases and J shed 3 bases, with 11 bases lying between them. This CDR3 comprises 13 residues. The CDR3 loop is CASIYSRTDTQYF. The CDR3 region has the DNA TGTGCCAGCATCTATAGCCGAACAGATACGCAGTATTTT.

The V and J genes are TRBV12-3 or TRBV12-4 and TRBJ2-5, with 12 nucleotides matching TRBD1. The trim removed 3 bases at V and 12 bases at J, leaving 2 bases unmatched. CDR3 size: 12 residues. The CDR3 here is CASSLGQGAEYF. CDR3 nucleotide sequence: TGTGCCAGCAGTTTGGGACAGGGGGCGGAGTACTTC.